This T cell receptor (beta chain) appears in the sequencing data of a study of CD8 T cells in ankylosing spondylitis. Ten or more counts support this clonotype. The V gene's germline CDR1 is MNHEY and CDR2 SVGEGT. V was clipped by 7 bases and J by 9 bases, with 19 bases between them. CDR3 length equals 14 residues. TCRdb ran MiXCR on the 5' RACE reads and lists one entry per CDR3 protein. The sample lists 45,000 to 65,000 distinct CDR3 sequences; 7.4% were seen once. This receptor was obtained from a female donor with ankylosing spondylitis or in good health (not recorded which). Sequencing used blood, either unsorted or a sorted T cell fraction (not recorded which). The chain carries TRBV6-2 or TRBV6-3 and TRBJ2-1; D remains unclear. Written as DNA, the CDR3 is TGTGCCAGCAAGACCGGACCCGTTGACGGTGAGCAGTTCTTC. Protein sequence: CASKTGPVDGEQFF.